Each of the 21 T cell receptor beta chains below was sequenced from the same sample in a study of CD8 T cells in Susac syndrome. RNA was extracted with the RNeasy kit, and a quantity of roughly 0.5 to 1 ug was reverse transcribed using random hexamers. TCRdb analysed the immunoSEQ multiplex PCR reads with MiXCR anew, one entry per CDR3 protein. There are about 120,000 distinct CDR3 sequences in the sample; over 90% occur only once, and about 0.13% lies in the top ten. Material: CD4+ T cells from PBMCs. The receptors derive from a human donor with Susac syndrome.

This clonotype was counted only a few times. In nucleotides, the CDR3 is TGTGCCAGCAGCTTGACTAGCGGGAGGTACGAGCAGTACTTC. Protein: CASSLTSGRYEQYF. This sequence joins TRBV7-6 and TRBJ2-7, with 13 bases matching TRBD2. This CDR3 comprises 14 residues. V was clipped by 3 bases and J by 4 bases; unmatched bases: 0. Germline lookup yields CDR1 SGHVS and CDR2 FNYEAQ.

For the CDR3, the DNA is TGTGCCAGCAGCCAAGAACCCCCGGGGGGAGGACGGTGGGCCAACGTCCTGACTTTC. This translates into CASSQEPPGGGRWANVLTF. The chain couples TRBV3-1 to TRBJ2-6; 7 nucleotides line up with TRBD2. V gave up 0 bases and J gave up 5 bases; unmatched junction bases: 13. This CDR3 contains 19 residues. CDR1 is LGHDT, CDR2 YNNKEL, per germline (reference sequence).

The V gene is TRBV19, the J gene TRBJ2-3, with D maybe TRBD2 (5 bases). The CDR3 consists of 13 residues. CDR1 and CDR2 from the germline V gene are LNHDA and SQIVND (reference sequence). Trimming cost V 7 bases and J 4 bases, with 12 bases left between them. CDR3 DNA sequence: TGTGCCAGTACGGGGTCTCACCCAGATACGCAGTATTTT. This gives the protein CASTGSHPDTQYF.

The chain combines TRBV24-1 with TRBJ2-1, with a possible D match to TRBD2 (6 bases). This CDR3 comprises 14 residues. V was trimmed by 3 bases and J by 9 bases, leaving 14 bases between them. Germline-derived CDR1 and CDR2 are KGHDR and SFDVKD. CDR3 residues: CATSDPRLEGEQFF. In DNA, the CDR3 is TGTGCCACCAGTGATCCTAGACTAGAGGGTGAGCAGTTCTTC.

This sequence joins TRBV4-2 and TRBJ2-7; maybe TRBD2 (5 bases). From germline, CDR1 is LGHNA and CDR2 YNFKEQ. V was trimmed by 0 bases and J by 0 bases, leaving 12 bases between them. CDR3 length: 16 residues. CDR3 nucleotide sequence: TGTGCCAGCAGCCAAGATCGGGCGGCGGGCTCCTACGAGCAGTACTTC. As protein: CASSQDRAAGSYEQYF.

The chain has TRBV5-1 and TRBJ2-7; D gene uncertain. CDR1 is SGHRS, CDR2 YFSETQ, per germline. V shed 3 bases and J shed 5 bases, with 12 bases lying between them. This CDR3 comprises 13 residues. The CDR3: CASSSVGSDEQYF. The CDR3 coding sequence is TGCGCCAGCAGCTCGGTGGGATCGGACGAGCAGTACTTC.

The chain combines TRBV18 with TRBJ2-7; D gene uncertain. Germline V gives CDR1 KGHSH, CDR2 LQKENI. This CDR3 has 13 residues. Trimming took 5 bases from V and 4 from J, leaving 12 bases between them. CDR3 DNA sequence: TGTGCCAGCTCATACGCCCCTGCATACGAGCAGTACTTC. Translation gives CASSYAPAYEQYF.

A few counts support this clonotype. The J gene is TRBJ2-7, the V gene TRBV5-1; no reliable D call. The CDR3 length is 12 residues. Germline assignment: CDR1 SGHRS and CDR2 YFSETQ. With 5 bases removed from V and 7 bases from J, the gap between germline ends came to 13 bases. CDR3 nucleotide sequence: TGCGCCAGCAGTACTTATACTCTTGAGCAGTACTTC. Its protein is CASSTYTLEQYF.

The chain uses TRBV12-5 and TRBJ2-5; perhaps TRBD1 as D (6 bases). V gave up 6 bases and J gave up 2 bases, with 16 bases separating them. CDR1 and CDR2 (germline): LGHNT, FRNRAP. This CDR3 contains 15 residues. CDR3 amino acids: CASGSGTSIQETQYF. DNA for the CDR3: TGTGCTAGTGGGTCCGGGACAAGCATACAAGAGACCCAGTACTTC.

V gene TRBV20-1 combines with J gene TRBJ1-4; 7 bases align to TRBD1. V lost 3 bases and J lost 6; bases outside the gene matches: 4. This CDR3 contains 13 residues. Germline CDR1 and CDR2: DFQATT and SNEGSKA (reference sequence). The CDR3 spells CSASRQGDEKLFF. CDR3 DNA: TGCAGTGCTAGTCGTCAGGGGGATGAAAAACTGTTTTTT.

To note about this clonotype: Sequence at one end of the junction differs from germline and may be a read error. The rearrangement uses TRBV6-1 and TRBJ2-1, with 9 bases lining up with TRBD2. This CDR3 comprises 14 residues. Germline V gene lookup returns CDR1 MNHNS and CDR2 SASEGT. CDR3 residues: CASREAGGYNEQFF. Here the CDR3 DNA reads TGTGCCAGCAGGGAAGCGGGGGGCTACAATGAGCAGTTCTTC.

The chain recombines TRBV6-6 with TRBJ2-7, with TRBD2 matching 8 bases. CDR3 length: 15 residues. V lost 7 bases and J lost 3; bases outside the gene matches: 11. Per germline, CDR1 MNHNY and CDR2 SVGAGI (reference sequence). The CDR3 region is CASTDGWREDYEQYF. Here the CDR3 DNA reads TGTGCCAGCACCGATGGATGGCGGGAGGACTACGAGCAGTACTTC.

V usage is TRBV7-8 and J usage is TRBJ2-7, with a weak D call TRBD2 (6 bases). V lost 0 bases and J 6 bases, leaving 12 bases between the germline ends. The CDR3 totals 14 residues. Germline values: CDR1 SGHVS, CDR2 FQNEAQ. The CDR3 reads CASSLAGQGGEQYF. For the CDR3, the DNA is TGTGCCAGCAGCTTAGCGGGCCAGGGAGGCGAGCAGTACTTC.

The chain uses TRBV20-1 and TRBJ1-3; maybe TRBD1 (5 bases). The CDR3 length is 13 residues. The germline CDR1 and CDR2 sequences are DFQATT and SNEGSKA (reference sequence). V was trimmed by 6 bases and J by 4 bases, leaving 13 bases between them. The DNA for the CDR3 is TGCAGTGCACGCCCAAGACAGGGAAACACCATATATTTT. Translation: CSARPRQGNTIYF.

The CDR3 region has the DNA TGTGCCAGCAGTGCCAATAGCGGTTACAATGAGCAGTTCTTC. Translation gives CASSANSGYNEQFF. V usage is TRBV28 and J usage is TRBJ2-1; the D gene is possibly TRBD2 (6 bases). V lost 5 bases and J lost 4, with 12 bases in between. CDR1 and CDR2 from the germline V gene are MDHEN and SYDVKM. The CDR3 sequence is 14 residues long.

The genes are TRBV5-1 and TRBJ2-3; perhaps TRBD1 as D (6 bases). V lost 3 bases, J lost 2 bases, and 10 bases lay in between. The CDR3 has 14 residues. Looked up from germline, CDR1 is SGHRS and CDR2 is YFSETQ. CDR3 sequence reads: CASSWKGDTDTQYF. The CDR3 DNA is TGCGCCAGCAGCTGGAAGGGGGACACAGATACGCAGTATTTT.

The chain is built from TRBV20-1 and TRBJ1-1; D uncertain. This CDR3 contains 17 residues. V shed 3 bases and J shed 6 bases, with 26 bases lying between them. The V gene's germline CDR1 is DFQATT and CDR2 SNEGSKA (reference sequence). CDR3 protein: CSASSAKPWGLGAEAFF. The CDR3 DNA reads as TGCAGTGCTAGTTCGGCGAAACCTTGGGGATTAGGCGCTGAAGCTTTCTTT.

The chain couples TRBV27 to TRBJ2-1; TRBD2 matches 8 bases. CDR1 is MNHEY, CDR2 SMNVEV, per germline (reference sequence). CDR3 length: 16 residues. V trimming: 4 bases; J trimming: 7 bases; junction bases outside the gene matches: 12. The CDR3 region has the DNA TGTGCCAGCAGTTATTTAGGACTAGCCACACGGAATGAGCAGTTCTTC. Protein product: CASSYLGLATRNEQFF.

V usage is TRBV4-3 and J usage is TRBJ2-2; perhaps TRBD2 as D (5 bases). This CDR3 spans 15 amino acids. CDR1 LGHNA and CDR2 YSLEER come from the germline V gene. The V and J ends lost 3 bases and 4 bases respectively, with 12 bases between them. The CDR3 DNA sequence: TGCGCCAGCAGCCAGGCGAGGGTCGCCACCGGGGAGCTGTTTTTT. Translating it yields CASSQARVATGELFF.

The chain employs TRBV25-1 and TRBJ2-3, with TRBD2 matching 7 bases. The germline gives CDR1 MGHDK, CDR2 SYGVNS. CDR3 size: 14 residues. V shed 6 bases, J shed 4 bases, and the junction held 7 bases outside the gene matches. CDR3: CASRASGTPDTQYF. CDR3 sequence (DNA): TGTGCCAGCAGGGCTAGCGGTACACCAGATACGCAGTATTTT.

The V call is TRBV7-2, the J call TRBJ2-3, with D unclear. The CDR3 runs 13 residues. CDR1 is SGHTA and CDR2 is FQGNSA in the germline V gene. With 6 bases removed from V and 5 bases from J, the gap between germline ends came to 12 bases. This CDR3 is CASRFGSRDTQYF. DNA of the CDR3: TGTGCCAGCAGATTCGGTTCGAGAGATACGCAGTATTTT. Using reference TRBV7-2 and TRBJ2-3 for the parts outside the CDR3, the full variable domain is GAGVSQSPSNKVTEKGKDVELRCDPISGHTALYWYRQSLGQGLEFLIYFQGNSAPDKSGLPSDRFSAERTGGSVSTLTIQRTQQEDSAVYLCASRFGSRDTQYFGPGTRLTVL.